Described below is a single TCR beta chain sequence and its context. Its antigen is undetermined. The J segment lost 4 bases and the V segment lost 5 bases, leaving 7 bases of the junction unmatched. There are 14 residues in the CDR3. CDR1 is LNHDA, CDR2 SQIVND, per germline (reference sequence). This entry is derived from a study of cytomegalovirus exposure and HLA in healthy donors. PCR was performed using 60 Vbeta and 13 Jbeta primers. Assay used: immunoSEQ multiplex PCR; TCRdb lists only in-frame clones, some missing. The data hold roughly 120,000 clones, with around 83% observed a single time. Findings of the study overall: A few of the chains that were CMV-associated were confirmed in vitro to be specific for CMV antigens. It was approximately 150 TCR beta chains that were listed as cytomegalovirus-associated.

J is TRBJ2-5 and V is TRBV19; 7 nucleotides agree with TRBD1. The sequence was obtained from a man aged 30 to 45 in good health and CMV-seropositive. The sample was PBMCs. The CDR3 protein is CASSPRQGPETQYF. The CDR3 DNA is TGTGCCAGTAGTCCGAGACAGGGTCCAGAGACCCAGTACTTC.